Listed below are T cell receptor beta chains from one sample, sequenced in a study of blood T cells in healthy people across ages. TCRdb called the 5' RACE reads again in MiXCR, with one record for every CDR3 protein. Altogether 1.5 million to 2 million distinct CDR3 sequences are present, 28% being singletons, with the ten largest covering about 7.7%. Material: blood. These receptors all come from a woman in her thirties in good health. The CDR3 runs from the conserved cysteine through the conserved F or W. D genes are given only for firm matches. Expanded clones get a size class; other rows say once, few or many, or leave the size out.

>TRBJ2-7|-|TRBV9|-
CASSADPYYEQYF
TGTGCCAGCAGCGCCGATCCTTACTACGAGCAGTACTTC
>TRBJ2-5|-|TRBV2|-
CASSEQLLPSQYF
TGTGCCAGCAGTGAACAACTTTTACCATCCCAGTACTTC
>TRBJ2-5|TRBD2|TRBV20-1|-
CSAMTYSGGYQETQYF
TGCAGTGCTATGACCTATAGCGGGGGATACCAAGAGACCCAGTACTTC
>TRBJ1-2|-|TRBV7-2|few
CVSSPGGGDYGYTF
TGTGTCAGCAGCCCGGGGGGGGGCGACTATGGCTACACCTTC
>TRBJ2-5|-|TRBV10-3|-
CAISEERDQETQYF
TGTGCCATCAGTGAGGAGAGAGATCAAGAGACCCAGTACTTC
>TRBJ2-7|-|TRBV29-1|many
CSVGGESYEQYF
TGCAGCGTTGGTGGGGAATCCTACGAGCAGTACTTC
>TRBJ2-7|-|TRBV13|many
CASSTRLTPREQYF
TGTGCCAGCAGCACCCGGTTGACACCGAGGGAGCAGTACTTC
>TRBJ1-1|-|TRBV20-1|-
CSARAPSTEAFF
TGCAGTGCTAGAGCACCGAGCACTGAAGCTTTCTTT
>TRBJ2-6|-|TRBV28|-
CASSLGQSNVLTF
TGTGCCAGCTCCCTAGGCCAGAGCAACGTCCTGACTTTC
>TRBJ2-5|-|TRBV7-9|-
CASSSLGRKRHNEQYF
TGTGCCAGCAGCTCACTGGGGAGGAAGAGGCACAATGAGCAGTACTTC
>TRBJ2-6|-|TRBV12-3/TRBV12-4|-
CASRAHGTGANVLTF
TGTGCCAGCAGGGCGCATGGAACTGGGGCCAACGTCCTGACTTTC
>TRBJ1-5|-|TRBV2|-
CASRQYRSNQPQHF
TGTGCCAGCCGCCAGTACAGGAGCAATCAGCCCCAGCATTTT
>TRBJ1-5|-|TRBV6-2/TRBV6-3|-
CASSRTGGPQHF
TGTGCCAGCAGTCGAACCGGGGGGCCCCAGCATTTT
>TRBJ2-1|-|TRBV10-3|few
CAISETSEQFF
TGTGCCATCAGTGAGACGAGTGAGCAGTTCTTC
>TRBJ2-7|TRBD2|TRBV7-2|few
CASSFRSSGRGISYEQYF
TGTGCCAGCAGCTTCAGGAGTAGCGGGAGGGGGATCTCCTACGAGCAGTACTTC
>TRBJ2-1|TRBD2|TRBV5-1|-
CASSLGEGHNEQFF
TGCGCCAGCAGCTTGGGGGAGGGCCATAATGAGCAGTTCTTC
>TRBJ2-7|-|TRBV20-1|few
CSARTTLYEQYF
TGCAGTGCTAGAACGACCCTCTACGAGCAGTACTTC
>TRBJ1-1|-|TRBV7-2|few
CASSSTGETEAFF
TGTGCCAGCAGTTCGACCGGGGAAACTGAAGCTTTCTTT
>TRBJ2-7|-|TRBV4-2|-
CASSQEIRAGYEQYF
TGTGCCAGCAGCCAAGAAATCAGGGCTGGGTACGAGCAGTACTTC
>TRBJ2-1|TRBD2|TRBV20-1|many
CSALLAGGLNEQFF
TGCAGTGCTTTACTAGCGGGGGGGCTGAATGAGCAGTTCTTC
>TRBJ2-1|TRBD2|TRBV24-1|-
CATSDFPGLADNEQFF
TGTGCCACCAGTGATTTCCCGGGACTAGCGGACAATGAGCAGTTCTTC
>TRBJ2-1|-|TRBV4-3|-
CASAPGISYNEQFF
TGCGCCAGCGCACCGGGGATCTCCTACAATGAGCAGTTCTTC
>TRBJ1-6|TRBD1|TRBV5-1|-
CASSLRTGGARNSPLHF
TGCGCCAGCAGCTTGCGGACAGGGGGCGCGAGGAATTCACCCCTCCACTTT
>TRBJ2-3|-|TRBV10-3|-
CAIRDSTRGGTDTQYF
TGTGCCATCAGAGACTCGACAAGGGGCGGGACAGATACGCAGTATTTT
>TRBJ1-5|TRBD1|TRBV4-1|-
CASSQGLGRDRVNQPQHF
TGCGCCAGCAGCCAAGGGTTAGGGAGGGACAGGGTTAATCAGCCCCAGCATTTT
>TRBJ2-1|TRBD2|TRBV20-1|many
CSARTSGRKSSYNEQFF
TGCAGTGCCAGGACTAGCGGGAGAAAAAGCTCCTACAATGAGCAGTTCTTC
>TRBJ2-1|TRBD2|TRBV11-2|-
CASSLDLGLAAADEQFF
TGTGCCAGCAGCTTAGATCTGGGACTAGCGGCGGCGGATGAGCAGTTCTTC
>TRBJ2-1|TRBD2|TRBV5-1|few
CASSKTSGGANEQFF
TGCGCCAGCAGCAAGACTAGCGGGGGGGCGAATGAGCAGTTCTTC
>TRBJ2-1|-|TRBV11-3|few
CASSYRDRYEQFF
TGTGCCAGCAGTTATAGGGATAGGTATGAGCAGTTCTTC
>TRBJ1-5|-|TRBV5-5|-
CASSLAARGRHQPQHF
TGTGCCAGCAGCTTGGCCGCCAGGGGCCGACATCAGCCCCAGCATTTT
>TRBJ2-7|-|TRBV5-1|-
CASSPPGGPAYEQYF
TGCGCCAGCAGCCCACCGGGCGGACCAGCTTACGAGCAGTACTTC
>TRBJ1-3|-|TRBV12-3/TRBV12-4|-
CASSLIGTGNTIYF
TGTGCCAGCAGTTTAATTGGGACTGGAAACACCATATATTTT
>TRBJ2-1|TRBD2|TRBV20-1|few
CSARDAQGTSGRDEQFF
TGCAGTGCTAGAGATGCCCAGGGGACTAGCGGGAGGGATGAGCAGTTCTTC
>TRBJ2-3|TRBD2|TRBV20-1|-
CSAYSGDSDTQYF
TGCAGTGCCTATAGCGGGGACTCAGATACGCAGTATTTT
>TRBJ1-2|-|TRBV20-1|-
CSARGAGYYGYTF
TGCAGTGCTAGAGGTGCGGGATACTATGGCTACACCTTC
>TRBJ2-3|TRBD2|TRBV12-3/TRBV12-4|-
CASSRPPGLAGGASPDTQYF
TGTGCCAGCAGTCGCCCCCCGGGACTAGCGGGGGGGGCGTCCCCAGATACGCAGTATTTT
>TRBJ2-3|TRBD1|TRBV30|-
CAWRGTGRTTQYF
TGTGCCTGGAGAGGGACAGGGAGGACTACGCAGTATTTT
>TRBJ2-2|TRBD1|TRBV5-6|-
CASSLTGVYTGELFF
TGTGCCAGCAGCCTGACAGGGGTCTACACCGGGGAGCTGTTTTTT
>TRBJ2-3|-|TRBV7-3|-
CASSPEVVATTDTQYF
TGTGCCAGCAGCCCTGAAGTTGTAGCTACCACAGATACGCAGTATTTT
>TRBJ1-4|TRBD1|TRBV5-1|-
CASSLATGGYEKLFF
TGCGCCAGCAGCTTGGCGACAGGGGGCTATGAAAAACTGTTTTTT
>TRBJ2-7|-|TRBV20-1|-
CSAGQGSIYEQYF
TGCAGTGCTGGACAAGGGTCAATCTACGAGCAGTACTTC
>TRBJ2-1|TRBD2|TRBV7-2|-
CASSLTGLAGYNEQFF
TGTGCCAGCAGCTTAACCGGACTAGCGGGCTACAATGAGCAGTTCTTC